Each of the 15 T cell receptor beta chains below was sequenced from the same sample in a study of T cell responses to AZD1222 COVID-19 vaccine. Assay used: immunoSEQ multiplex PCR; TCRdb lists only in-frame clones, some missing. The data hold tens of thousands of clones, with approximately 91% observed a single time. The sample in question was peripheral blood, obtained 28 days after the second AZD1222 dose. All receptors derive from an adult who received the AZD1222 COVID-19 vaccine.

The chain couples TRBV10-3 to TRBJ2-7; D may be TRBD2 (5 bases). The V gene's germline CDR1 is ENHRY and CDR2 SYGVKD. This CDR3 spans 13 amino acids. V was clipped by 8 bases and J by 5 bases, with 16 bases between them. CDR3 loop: CAIGSQLVNEQYF. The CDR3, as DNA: TGTGCCATCGGCTCGCAACTAGTAAACGAGCAGTACTTC.

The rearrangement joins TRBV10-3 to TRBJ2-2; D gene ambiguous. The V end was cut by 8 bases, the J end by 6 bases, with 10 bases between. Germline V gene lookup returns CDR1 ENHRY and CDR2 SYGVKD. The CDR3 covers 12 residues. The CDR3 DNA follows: TGTGCCATCTCGATCGCGGCCGGGGAGCTGTTTTTT. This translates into CAISIAAGELFF.

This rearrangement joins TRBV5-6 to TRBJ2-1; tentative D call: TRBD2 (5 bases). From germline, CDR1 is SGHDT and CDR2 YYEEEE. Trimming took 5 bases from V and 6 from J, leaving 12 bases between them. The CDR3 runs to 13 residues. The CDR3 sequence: CASRLIASNEQFF. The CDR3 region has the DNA TGTGCCAGCAGATTGATAGCGTCCAATGAGCAGTTCTTC. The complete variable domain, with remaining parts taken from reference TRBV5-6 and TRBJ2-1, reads DAGVTQSPTHLIKTRGQQVTLRCSPKSGHDTVSWYQQALGQGPQFIFQYYEEEERQRGNFPDRFSGHQFPNYSSELNVNALLLGDSALYLCASRLIASNEQFFGPGTRLTVL.

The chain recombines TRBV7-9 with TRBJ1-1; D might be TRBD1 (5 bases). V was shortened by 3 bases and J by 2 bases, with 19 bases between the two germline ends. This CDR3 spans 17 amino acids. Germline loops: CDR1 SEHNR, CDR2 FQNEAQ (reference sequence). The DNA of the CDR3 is TGTGCCAGCAGCTTGCAGGGTGGTTGGGGTGGCAACACTGAAGCTTTCTTT. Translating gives CASSLQGGWGGNTEAFF.

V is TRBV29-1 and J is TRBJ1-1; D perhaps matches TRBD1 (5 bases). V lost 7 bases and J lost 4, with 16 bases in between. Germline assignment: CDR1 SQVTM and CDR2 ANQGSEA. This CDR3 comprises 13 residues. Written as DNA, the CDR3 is TGCAGCGCACGACAGACCACGGGCACTGAAGCTTTCTTT. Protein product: CSARQTTGTEAFF.

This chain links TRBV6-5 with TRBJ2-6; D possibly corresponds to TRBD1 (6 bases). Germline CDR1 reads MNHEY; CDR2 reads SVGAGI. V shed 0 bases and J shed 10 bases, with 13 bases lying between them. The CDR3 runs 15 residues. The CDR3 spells CASSYSGQWGNVLTF. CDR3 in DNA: TGTGCCAGCAGTTACTCTGGACAGTGGGGAAACGTCCTGACTTTC.

The CDR3 DNA follows: TGTGCCAGCAGCGTAGGTGAAACCTATGGCTACACCTTC. Protein product: CASSVGETYGYTF. The chain links TRBV9 to TRBJ1-2; D is uncertain. Trimming removed 0 bases at V and 4 bases at J, with 7 bases between. The CDR3 sequence is 13 residues long. Looked up from germline, CDR1 is SGDLS and CDR2 is YYNGEE.

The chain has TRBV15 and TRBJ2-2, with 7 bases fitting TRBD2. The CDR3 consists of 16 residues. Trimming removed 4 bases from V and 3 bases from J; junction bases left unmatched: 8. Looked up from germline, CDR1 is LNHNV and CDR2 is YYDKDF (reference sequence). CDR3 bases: TGTGCCACCAGCACGATGCGGGGGTCGGACACCGGGGAGCTGTTTTTT. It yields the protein CATSTMRGSDTGELFF.

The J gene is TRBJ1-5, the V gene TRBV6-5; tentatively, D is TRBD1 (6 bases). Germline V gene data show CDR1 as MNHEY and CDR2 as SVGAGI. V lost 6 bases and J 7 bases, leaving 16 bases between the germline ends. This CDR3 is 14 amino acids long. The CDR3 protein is CASRPTGLEQPQHF. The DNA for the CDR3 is TGTGCCAGCAGACCCACAGGGCTTGAGCAGCCCCAGCATTTT.

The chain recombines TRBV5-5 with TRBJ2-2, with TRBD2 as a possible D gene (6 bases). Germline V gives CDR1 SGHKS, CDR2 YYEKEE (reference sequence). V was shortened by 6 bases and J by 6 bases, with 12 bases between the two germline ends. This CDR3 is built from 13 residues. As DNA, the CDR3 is TGTGCCAGCACCTGGGGGGAGGCCGGGGAGCTGTTTTTT. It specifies CASTWGEAGELFF.

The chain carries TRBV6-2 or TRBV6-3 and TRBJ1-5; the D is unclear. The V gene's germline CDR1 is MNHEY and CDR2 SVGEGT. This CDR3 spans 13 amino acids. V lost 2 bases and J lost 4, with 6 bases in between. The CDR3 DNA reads TGTGCCAGCAGTTACACCTTAAATCAGCCCCAGCATTTT. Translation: CASSYTLNQPQHF.

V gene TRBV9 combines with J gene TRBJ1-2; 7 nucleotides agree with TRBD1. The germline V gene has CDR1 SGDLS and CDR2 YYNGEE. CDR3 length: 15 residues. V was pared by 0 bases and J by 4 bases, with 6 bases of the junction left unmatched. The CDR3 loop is CASSVGRGQSYGYTF. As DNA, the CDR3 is TGTGCCAGCAGCGTAGGGAGGGGACAGTCCTATGGCTACACCTTC.

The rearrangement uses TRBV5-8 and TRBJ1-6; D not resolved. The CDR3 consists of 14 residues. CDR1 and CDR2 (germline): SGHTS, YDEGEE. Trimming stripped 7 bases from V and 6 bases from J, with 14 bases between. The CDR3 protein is CASLSTSGNSPLHF. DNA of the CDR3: TGTGCCAGCCTCTCTACCTCGGGTAATTCACCCCTCCACTTT.

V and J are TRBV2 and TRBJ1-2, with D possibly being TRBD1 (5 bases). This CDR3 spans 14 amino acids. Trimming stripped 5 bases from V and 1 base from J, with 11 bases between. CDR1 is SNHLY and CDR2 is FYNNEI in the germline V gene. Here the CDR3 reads CASSRTLLNYGYTF. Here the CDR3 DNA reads TGTGCCAGCAGTCGGACACTACTTAACTATGGCTACACCTTC.

CDR3 in amino acids: CASSLWLGDGYTF. The CDR3 DNA is TGTGCCAGCAGTTTATGGTTAGGGGATGGCTACACCTTC. This rearrangement joins TRBV12-3 or TRBV12-4 to TRBJ1-2; D is perhaps TRBD1 (5 bases). V lost 2 bases, J lost 6 bases, and 10 bases lay in between. This CDR3 is built from 13 residues.